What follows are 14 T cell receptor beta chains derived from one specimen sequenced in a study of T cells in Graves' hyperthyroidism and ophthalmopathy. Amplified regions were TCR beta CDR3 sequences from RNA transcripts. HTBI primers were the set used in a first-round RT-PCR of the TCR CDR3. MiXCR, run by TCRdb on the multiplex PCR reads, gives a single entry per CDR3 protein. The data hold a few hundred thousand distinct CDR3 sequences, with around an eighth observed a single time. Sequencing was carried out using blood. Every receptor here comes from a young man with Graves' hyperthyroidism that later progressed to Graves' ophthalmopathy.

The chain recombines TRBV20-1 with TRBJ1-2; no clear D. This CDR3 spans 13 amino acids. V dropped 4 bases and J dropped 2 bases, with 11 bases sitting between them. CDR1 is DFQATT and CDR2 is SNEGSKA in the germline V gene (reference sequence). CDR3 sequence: CSAMEGGNYGYTF. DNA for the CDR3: TGCAGTGCTATGGAGGGCGGGAACTATGGCTACACCTTC.

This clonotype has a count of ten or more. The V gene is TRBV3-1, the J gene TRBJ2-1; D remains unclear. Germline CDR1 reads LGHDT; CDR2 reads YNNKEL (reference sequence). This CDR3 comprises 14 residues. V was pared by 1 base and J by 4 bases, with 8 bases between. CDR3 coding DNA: TGTGCCAGCAGCCAAGTACAGCTTTACAATGAGCAGTTCTTC. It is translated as CASSQVQLYNEQFF.

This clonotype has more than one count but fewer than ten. The CDR3 nucleotides read TGCGCCAGCAGCCAATTGTCAGCGGGAGCTTACGAGCAGTACTTC. This sequence encodes CASSQLSAGAYEQYF. This chain links TRBV4-1 with TRBJ2-7; 8 positions match TRBD2. The CDR3 loop spans 15 amino acids. V lost 2 bases, J lost 4 bases, and 7 bases stayed unmatched. Germline loops: CDR1 MGHRA, CDR2 YSYEKL.

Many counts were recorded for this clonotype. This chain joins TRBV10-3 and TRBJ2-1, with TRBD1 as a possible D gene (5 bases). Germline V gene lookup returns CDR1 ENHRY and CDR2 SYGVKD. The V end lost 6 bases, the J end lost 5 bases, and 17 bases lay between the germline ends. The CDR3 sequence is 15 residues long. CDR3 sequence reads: CAIRKDKAPHNEQFF. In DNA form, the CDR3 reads TGTGCCATCAGGAAGGACAAGGCTCCCCACAATGAGCAGTTCTTC.

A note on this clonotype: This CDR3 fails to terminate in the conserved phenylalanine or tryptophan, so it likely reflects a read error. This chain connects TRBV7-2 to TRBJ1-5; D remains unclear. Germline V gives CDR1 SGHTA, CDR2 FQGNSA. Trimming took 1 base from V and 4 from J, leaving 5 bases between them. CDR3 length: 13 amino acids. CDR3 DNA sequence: TGTGCCAGCAGCTTAGTAGGGAATCAGCCCCAGCATTCT. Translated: CASSLVGNQPQHS.

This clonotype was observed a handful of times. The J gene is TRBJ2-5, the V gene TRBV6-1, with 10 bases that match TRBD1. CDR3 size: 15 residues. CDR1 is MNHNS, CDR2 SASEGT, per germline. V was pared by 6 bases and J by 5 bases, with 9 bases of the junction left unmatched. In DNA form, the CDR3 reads TGTGCCAGCAGCCTGACAGGGGGCGGGGATGAGACCCAGTACTTC. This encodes CASSLTGGGDETQYF.

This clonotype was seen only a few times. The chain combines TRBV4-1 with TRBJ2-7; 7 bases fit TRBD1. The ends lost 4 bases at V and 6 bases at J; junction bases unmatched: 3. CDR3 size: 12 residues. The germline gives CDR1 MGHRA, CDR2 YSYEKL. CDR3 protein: CASSPYRGEQYF. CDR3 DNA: TGCGCCAGCAGCCCCTACAGGGGCGAGCAGTACTTC.

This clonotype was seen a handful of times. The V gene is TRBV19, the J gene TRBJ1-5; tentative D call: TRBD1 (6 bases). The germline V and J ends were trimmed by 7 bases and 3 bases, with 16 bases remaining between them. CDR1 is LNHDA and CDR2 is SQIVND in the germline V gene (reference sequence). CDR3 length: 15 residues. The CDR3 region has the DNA TGTGCCAGTACCCAATCAGGACAGTTCAATCAGCCCCAGCATTTT. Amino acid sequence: CASTQSGQFNQPQHF.

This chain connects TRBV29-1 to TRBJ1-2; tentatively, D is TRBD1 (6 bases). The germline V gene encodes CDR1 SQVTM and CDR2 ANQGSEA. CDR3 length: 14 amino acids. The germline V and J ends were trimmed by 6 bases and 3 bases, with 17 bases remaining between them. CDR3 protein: CSVSGGRVDYGYTF. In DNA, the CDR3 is TGCAGCGTCTCCGGGGGCAGGGTTGACTATGGCTACACCTTC.

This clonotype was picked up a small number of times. This CDR3 is CASSGGVHEQYF. CDR3 bases: TGTGCCAGCAGCGGAGGGGTCCACGAGCAGTACTTC. V is TRBV6-1 and J is TRBJ2-7, with D possibly matching TRBD2 (6 bases). The germline gives CDR1 MNHNS, CDR2 SASEGT. The CDR3 is made up of 12 amino acids. V lost 6 bases, J lost 5 bases, and 11 bases lay in between.

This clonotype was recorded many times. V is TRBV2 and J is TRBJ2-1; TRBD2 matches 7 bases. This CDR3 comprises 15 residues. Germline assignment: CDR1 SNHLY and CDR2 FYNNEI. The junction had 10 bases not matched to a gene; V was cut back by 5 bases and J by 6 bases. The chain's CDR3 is CASSTSGDYTNEQFF. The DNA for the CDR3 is TGTGCCAGCAGTACCAGCGGGGATTACACCAATGAGCAGTTCTTC.

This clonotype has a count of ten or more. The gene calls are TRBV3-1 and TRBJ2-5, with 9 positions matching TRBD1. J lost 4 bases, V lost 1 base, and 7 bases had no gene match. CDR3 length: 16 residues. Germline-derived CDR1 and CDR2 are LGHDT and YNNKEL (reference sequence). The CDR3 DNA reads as TGTGCCAGCAGCCAAGGGGACAGGGTAGGCGGAGAGACCCAGTACTTC. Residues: CASSQGDRVGGETQYF.

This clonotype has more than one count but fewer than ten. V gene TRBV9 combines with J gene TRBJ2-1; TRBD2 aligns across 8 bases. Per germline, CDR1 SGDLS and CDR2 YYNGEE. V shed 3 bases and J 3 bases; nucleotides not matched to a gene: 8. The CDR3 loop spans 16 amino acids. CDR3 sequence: CASSGRAGVNYNEQFF. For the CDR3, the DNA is TGTGCCAGCAGCGGACGAGCGGGGGTCAACTACAATGAGCAGTTCTTC.

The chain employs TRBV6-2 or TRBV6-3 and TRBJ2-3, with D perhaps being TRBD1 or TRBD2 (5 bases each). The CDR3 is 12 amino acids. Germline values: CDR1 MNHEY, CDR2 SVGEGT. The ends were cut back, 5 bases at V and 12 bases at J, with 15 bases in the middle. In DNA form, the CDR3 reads TGTGCCAGCAGTGGCCCCGGGACCCTCCAGTATTTT. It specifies CASSGPGTLQYF.